The next 21 T cell receptor beta chains were all read from a single sample in a study of radiotherapy plus CTLA-4 blockade in lung cancer. TCRdb's table, derived via immunoSEQ multiplex PCR, lists solely in-frame clones and lacks some. The data contain about 62,000 clones, 70% to 80% of them singletons. The sequencing used peripheral blood, collected from a patient treated with radiotherapy plus ipilimumab. The receptors originated from a human donor with non-small cell lung cancer who had a complete response to radiotherapy plus ipilimumab.

This clone was seen a few times. This sample also contains other DNA sequences that code for the same CDR3. This chain's CDR3 is CASSFGRNYGYTF. The CDR3 DNA reads as TGTGCCAGCAGCTTCGGACGGAACTATGGCTACACCTTC. The chain links TRBV27 to TRBJ1-2; no definite D call. Between the trimmed V and J ends, which lost 6 bases and 2 bases, there was a span of 10 bases. CDR3 length: 13 residues. Per the germline V gene, CDR1 is MNHEY and CDR2 is SMNVEV (reference sequence).

This chain links TRBV18 with TRBJ2-3; possible D gene TRBD1, 5 bases. Germline CDR1 and CDR2: KGHSH and LQKENI. Trimming stripped 3 bases from V and 1 base from J, with 8 bases between. The CDR3 is 14 residues long. CDR3 amino acids: CASSPGRGTDTQYF. CDR3 DNA sequence: TGTGCCAGCTCACCCGGCAGGGGCACAGATACGCAGTATTTT.

This chain connects TRBV7-2 to TRBJ2-3; maybe TRBD2 (5 bases). CDR3 length: 12 residues. CDR1 is SGHTA and CDR2 is FQGNSA in the germline V gene. V dropped 5 bases and J dropped 6 bases, with 9 bases sitting between them. The CDR3 protein is CASSEPGDTQYF. CDR3 bases: TGTGCCAGCAGCGAGCCGGGGGATACGCAGTATTTT.

Here the CDR3 reads CASSQTWGGHSYSNQPQHF. The CDR3 nucleotides are TGCGCCAGCAGCCAAACCTGGGGGGGACACTCCTATAGCAATCAGCCCCAGCATTTT. The chain links TRBV4-1 to TRBJ1-5; weak D call: TRBD1 (6 bases). The CDR3 is 19 amino acids. V lost 2 bases and J 0 bases, leaving 20 bases between the germline ends. Germline V lookup: CDR1 MGHRA, CDR2 YSYEKL.

The chain links TRBV11-3 to TRBJ2-5; 8 bases line up with TRBD1. V was pared by 2 bases and J by 5 bases, with 10 bases of the junction left unmatched. Germline CDR1 SGHNT, CDR2 YENEEA. There are 16 residues in the CDR3. CDR3 loop: CASSLYNYRGRETQYF. The CDR3 DNA sequence: TGTGCCAGCAGCTTATATAACTACAGGGGGAGGGAGACCCAGTACTTC.

The chain couples TRBV19 to TRBJ2-1; 10 bases are a match to TRBD2. In germline, CDR1 is LNHDA, CDR2 SQIVND (reference sequence). The CDR3 length is 17 residues. V shed 4 bases, J shed 3 bases, and the junction held 9 bases outside the gene matches. CDR3 region: CASSTWGRTSGYNEQFF. CDR3 DNA: TGTGCCAGTAGTACCTGGGGGCGGACTAGCGGCTACAATGAGCAGTTCTTC.

This chain joins TRBV7-2 and TRBJ1-1; D call uncertain. The CDR3 has 13 residues. Between the trimmed V and J ends, which lost 2 bases and 1 base, there was a span of 5 bases. Germline V lookup: CDR1 SGHTA, CDR2 FQGNSA. CDR3 protein: CASSLWQNTEAFF. The CDR3 region has the DNA TGTGCCAGCAGCTTATGGCAGAACACTGAAGCTTTCTTT.

J is TRBJ2-1 and V is TRBV9, with 7 bases lining up with TRBD2. This CDR3 comprises 15 residues. Trimming took 0 bases from V and 6 from J; bases not matched to a gene: 6. From germline, CDR1 is SGDLS and CDR2 YYNGEE. CDR3 loop: CASSVASGSGNEQFF. The CDR3 DNA sequence: TGTGCCAGCAGCGTAGCTAGCGGCAGCGGCAATGAGCAGTTCTTC.

The chain employs TRBV5-6 and TRBJ2-7, with no clear D. Trimming removed 1 base at V and 2 bases at J, with 4 bases between. The CDR3 spans 12 residues. The germline CDR1 and CDR2 sequences are SGHDT and YYEEEE. The CDR3 DNA reads TGTGCCAGCAGCTTGTACACCTACGAGCAGTACTTC. It translates to CASSLYTYEQYF.

The chain joins TRBV6-1 to TRBJ2-3, with 9 positions matching TRBD2. This CDR3 has 13 residues. CDR1 is MNHNS and CDR2 is SASEGT in the germline V gene. After removal of 7 bases from V and 1 base from J, the junction contained 0 bases not matched to a gene. CDR3 bases: TGTGCCAGCATAGCGGGGGGCACAGATACGCAGTATTTT. It codes for CASIAGGTDTQYF.

This clone was seen a few times. The chain joins TRBV29-1 to TRBJ1-2, with D tentatively TRBD1 (5 bases). Trimming left V 3 bases short and J 6 bases short, with 14 bases between. CDR1 SQVTM and CDR2 ANQGSEA come from the germline V gene. The CDR3 has 13 residues. As DNA, the CDR3 is TGCAGCGTTGATTACGGTGTGGGGGATGGCTACACCTTC. This sequence encodes CSVDYGVGDGYTF.

This clone came up a few times. J is TRBJ2-3 and V is TRBV9, with 8 bases aligning to TRBD1. Trimming cost V 0 bases and J 6 bases; bases outside gene matches: 3. Germline-derived CDR1 and CDR2 are SGDLS and YYNGEE. The CDR3 covers 14 residues. This CDR3 reads CASSVVSGGDTQYF. The CDR3 bases are TGTGCCAGCAGCGTAGTTTCAGGGGGCGATACGCAGTATTTT.

The chain employs TRBV11-3 and TRBJ2-5; D is uncertain. In germline, CDR1 is SGHNT, CDR2 YENEEA. This CDR3 is built from 14 residues. V was clipped by 1 base and J by 2 bases, with 8 bases between them. Here the CDR3 DNA reads TGTGCCAGCAGCTTAGTCGCGGAACAAGAGACCCAGTACTTC. Residues: CASSLVAEQETQYF. The full variable domain, in which reference TRBV11-3 and TRBJ2-5 provide the parts outside the CDR3, is EAGVVQSPRYKIIEKKQPVAFWCNPISGHNTLYWYLQNLGQGPELLIRYENEEAVDDSQLPKDRFSAERLKGVDSTLKIQPAELGDSAVYLCASSLVAEQETQYFGPGTRLLVL.

This sequence joins TRBV10-3 and TRBJ2-1; a possible D gene is TRBD2 (6 bases). CDR1 ENHRY and CDR2 SYGVKD come from the germline V gene. CDR3 size: 14 residues. The V end was cut by 2 bases, the J end by 6 bases, with 11 bases between. CDR3 DNA sequence: TGTGCCATCAGTGAGAGGGACTTACCCAATGAGCAGTTCTTC. Residues: CAISERDLPNEQFF.

The chain carries TRBV6-5 and TRBJ2-2, with D hard to call. Germline V gives CDR1 MNHEY, CDR2 SVGAGI. V lost 2 bases and J 3 bases, leaving 10 bases between the germline ends. This CDR3 spans 15 amino acids. In DNA form, the CDR3 reads TGTGCCAGCAGTTACGGGCGGAGCTACACCGGGGAGCTGTTTTTT. This encodes CASSYGRSYTGELFF.

The chain combines TRBV7-6 with TRBJ1-1; 9 bases match TRBD1. CDR3 length: 14 amino acids. The V gene's germline CDR1 is SGHVS and CDR2 FNYEAQ. V lost 5 bases and J lost 3; bases outside the gene matches: 4. The CDR3 sequence: CASSQTGGYTEAFF. CDR3 in DNA: TGTGCCAGCAGCCAGACAGGGGGGTACACTGAAGCTTTCTTT.

This sequence joins TRBV19 and TRBJ1-1, with D uncertain. Germline V CDR1 and CDR2: LNHDA, SQIVND (reference sequence). The CDR3 has 13 residues. Trimming pared 3 bases from V and 4 bases from J, leaving 9 bases between. The CDR3 spells CASSIMGATEAFF. As DNA, the CDR3 is TGTGCCAGTAGTATCATGGGCGCCACTGAAGCTTTCTTT.

This chain joins TRBV9 and TRBJ1-1, with 10 bases fitting TRBD1. Trimming at V came to 2 bases and at J to 4 bases, leaving 14 bases not matched to a gene. This CDR3 spans 18 amino acids. Germline V lookup: CDR1 SGDLS, CDR2 YYNGEE. The CDR3 spells CASSVTGGTGVGSTEAFF. The CDR3 DNA is TGTGCCAGCAGCGTCACAGGGGGGACAGGGGTTGGGAGCACTGAAGCTTTCTTT.

The chain is built from TRBV9 and TRBJ2-1, with 7 bases matching TRBD2. Germline assignment: CDR1 SGDLS and CDR2 YYNGEE. V dropped 0 bases and J dropped 5; count of bases not matched to a gene: 17. The CDR3 length is 19 residues. CDR3 sequence reads: CASSVDRGGVAGDHNEQFF. The CDR3 nucleotides read TGTGCCAGCAGCGTAGATCGTGGTGGGGTAGCGGGCGACCACAATGAGCAGTTCTTC. Full variable domain (outside the CDR3, taken from reference TRBV9 and TRBJ2-1): DSGVTQTPKHLITATGQRVTLRCSPRSGDLSVYWYQQSLDQGLQFLIQYYNGEERAKGNILERFSAQQFPDLHSELNLSSLELGDSALYFCASSVDRGGVAGDHNEQFFGPGTRLTVL.

The rearrangement joins TRBV11-3 to TRBJ2-2; 8 bases are shared with TRBD1. J was trimmed by 5 bases and V by 5 bases; bases with no gene match: 7. CDR1 and CDR2 (germline): SGHNT, YENEEA. CDR3 length: 15 amino acids. CDR3 bases: TGTGCCAGCAGCCCCGAGACAGGGGATACCGGGGAGCTGTTTTTT. Its protein product is CASSPETGDTGELFF. Full variable domain (missing parts from reference TRBV11-3 and TRBJ2-2): EAGVVQSPRYKIIEKKQPVAFWCNPISGHNTLYWYLQNLGQGPELLIRYENEEAVDDSQLPKDRFSAERLKGVDSTLKIQPAELGDSAVYLCASSPETGDTGELFFGEGSRLTVL.

The chain combines TRBV7-9 with TRBJ2-5; a weak D match, TRBD2 (6 bases). The CDR3 covers 17 residues. Trimming left V 1 base short and J 1 base short, with 16 bases between. From germline, CDR1 is SEHNR and CDR2 FQNEAQ (reference sequence). The DNA for the CDR3 is TGTGCCAGCAGCTTAGTAAGGGGAGGTTTAGTCCAAGAGACCCAGTACTTC. Residues: CASSLVRGGLVQETQYF.